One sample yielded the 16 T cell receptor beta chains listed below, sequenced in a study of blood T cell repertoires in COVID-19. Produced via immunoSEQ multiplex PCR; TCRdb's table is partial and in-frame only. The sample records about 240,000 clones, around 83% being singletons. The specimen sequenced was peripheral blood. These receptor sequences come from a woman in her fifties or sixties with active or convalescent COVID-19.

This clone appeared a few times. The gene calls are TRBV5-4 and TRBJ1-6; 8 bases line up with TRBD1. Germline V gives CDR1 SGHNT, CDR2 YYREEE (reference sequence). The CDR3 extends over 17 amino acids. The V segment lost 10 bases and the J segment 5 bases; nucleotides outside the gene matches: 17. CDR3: CAGLGVAGGLDNSPLHF. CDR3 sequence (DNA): TGTGCCGGGCTTGGGGTCGCAGGGGGCCTTGATAATTCACCCCTCCACTTT.

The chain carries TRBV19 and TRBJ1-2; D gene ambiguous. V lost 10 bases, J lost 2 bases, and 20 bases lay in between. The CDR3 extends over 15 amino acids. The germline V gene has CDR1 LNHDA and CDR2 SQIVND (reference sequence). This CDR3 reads CATRRRVTTNYGYTF. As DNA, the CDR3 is TGTGCCACCCGCCGTCGTGTCACTACGAACTATGGCTACACCTTC.

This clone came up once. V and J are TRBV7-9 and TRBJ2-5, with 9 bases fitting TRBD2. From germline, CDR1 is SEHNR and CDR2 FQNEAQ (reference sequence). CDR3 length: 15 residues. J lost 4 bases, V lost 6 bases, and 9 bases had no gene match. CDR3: CASRIAGAQGETQYF. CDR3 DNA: TGTGCCAGCAGGATAGCGGGGGCGCAGGGAGAGACCCAGTACTTC.

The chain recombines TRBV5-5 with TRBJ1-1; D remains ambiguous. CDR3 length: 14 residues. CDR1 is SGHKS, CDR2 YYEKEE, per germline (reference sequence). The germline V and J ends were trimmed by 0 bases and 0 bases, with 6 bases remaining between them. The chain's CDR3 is CASSLVAVNTEAFF. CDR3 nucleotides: TGTGCCAGCAGCTTGGTAGCGGTGAACACTGAAGCTTTCTTT. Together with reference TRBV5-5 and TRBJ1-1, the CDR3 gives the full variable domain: DAGVTQSPTHLIKTRGQQVTLRCSPISGHKSVSWYQQVLGQGPQFIFQYYEKEERGRGNFPDRFSARQFPNYSSELNVNALLLGDSALYLCASSLVAVNTEAFFGQGTRLTVV.

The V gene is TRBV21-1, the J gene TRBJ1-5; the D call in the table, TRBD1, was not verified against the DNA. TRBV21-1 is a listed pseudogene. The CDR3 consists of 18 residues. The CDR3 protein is CASSDRDRANCSNQPQHF. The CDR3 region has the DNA TGTGCCAGCAGCGACCGGGACAGGGCTAATTGTAGCAATCAGCCCCAGCATTTT.

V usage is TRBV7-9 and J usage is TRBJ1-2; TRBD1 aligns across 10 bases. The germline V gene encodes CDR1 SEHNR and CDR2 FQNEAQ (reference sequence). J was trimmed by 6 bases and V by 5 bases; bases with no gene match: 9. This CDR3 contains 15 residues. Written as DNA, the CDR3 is TGTGCCAGCAGCCAACCGGGACAGGGGTTCCATGGCTACACCTTC. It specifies CASSQPGQGFHGYTF.

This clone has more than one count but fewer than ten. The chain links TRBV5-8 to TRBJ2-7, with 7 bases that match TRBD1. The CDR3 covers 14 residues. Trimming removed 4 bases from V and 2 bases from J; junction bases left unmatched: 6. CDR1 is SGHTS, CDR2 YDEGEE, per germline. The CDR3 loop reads CASSVTGSPYEQYF. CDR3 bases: TGTGCCAGCAGCGTGACAGGGTCCCCCTACGAGCAGTACTTC.

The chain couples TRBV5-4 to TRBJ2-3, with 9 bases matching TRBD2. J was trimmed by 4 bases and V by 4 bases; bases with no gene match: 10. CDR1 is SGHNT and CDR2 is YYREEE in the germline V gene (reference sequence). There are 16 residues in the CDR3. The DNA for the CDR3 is TGTGCCAGCAGCGGCGGGGGGGCCGGCTTCTCAGATACGCAGTATTTT. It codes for CASSGGGAGFSDTQYF.

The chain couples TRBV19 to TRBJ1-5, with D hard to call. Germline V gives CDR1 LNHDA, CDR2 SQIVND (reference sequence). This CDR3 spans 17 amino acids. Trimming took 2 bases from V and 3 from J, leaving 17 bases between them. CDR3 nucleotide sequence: TGTGCCAGTAGTATATCAGGAGGCAGGTTTAACAATCAGCCCCAGCATTTT. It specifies CASSISGGRFNNQPQHF.

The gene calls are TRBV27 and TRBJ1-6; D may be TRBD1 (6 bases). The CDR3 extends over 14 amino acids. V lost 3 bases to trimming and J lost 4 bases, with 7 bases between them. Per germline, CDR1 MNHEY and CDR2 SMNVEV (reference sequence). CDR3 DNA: TGTGCCAGCAGTTTGGGACATTATAATTCACCCCTCCACTTT. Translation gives CASSLGHYNSPLHF.

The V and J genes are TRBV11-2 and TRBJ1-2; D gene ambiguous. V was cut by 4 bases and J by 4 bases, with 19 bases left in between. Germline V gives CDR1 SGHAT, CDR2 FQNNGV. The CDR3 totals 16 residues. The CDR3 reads CASSSLRTGSGYGYTF. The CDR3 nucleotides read TGTGCCAGCAGCTCACTGCGTACGGGGTCGGGCTATGGCTACACCTTC.

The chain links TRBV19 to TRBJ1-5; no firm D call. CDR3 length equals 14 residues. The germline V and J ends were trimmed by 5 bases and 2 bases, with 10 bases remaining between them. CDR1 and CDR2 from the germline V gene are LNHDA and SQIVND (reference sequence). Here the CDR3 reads CASSPGAGNQPQHF. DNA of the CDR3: TGTGCCAGTAGTCCCGGAGCGGGCAATCAGCCCCAGCATTTT. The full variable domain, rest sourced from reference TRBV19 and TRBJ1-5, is DGGITQSPKYLFRKEGQNVTLSCEQNLNHDAMYWYRQDPGQGLRLIYYSQIVNDFQKGDIAEGYSVSREKKESFPLTVTSAQKNPTAFYLCASSPGAGNQPQHFGDGTRLSIL.

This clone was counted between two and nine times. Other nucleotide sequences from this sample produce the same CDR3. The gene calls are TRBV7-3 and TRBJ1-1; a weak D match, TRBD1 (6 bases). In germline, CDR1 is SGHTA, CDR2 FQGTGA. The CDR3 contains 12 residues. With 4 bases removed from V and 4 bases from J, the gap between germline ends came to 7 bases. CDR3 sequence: CASSSQGTEAFF. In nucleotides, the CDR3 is TGTGCCAGCAGCTCACAGGGCACTGAAGCTTTCTTT.

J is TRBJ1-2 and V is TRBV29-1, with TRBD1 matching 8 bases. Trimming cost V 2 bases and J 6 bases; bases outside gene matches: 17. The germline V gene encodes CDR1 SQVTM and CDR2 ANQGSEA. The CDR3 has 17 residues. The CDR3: CSVEPGGATGGIHGYTF. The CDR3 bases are TGCAGCGTTGAACCAGGGGGAGCAACAGGGGGGATCCATGGCTACACCTTC.

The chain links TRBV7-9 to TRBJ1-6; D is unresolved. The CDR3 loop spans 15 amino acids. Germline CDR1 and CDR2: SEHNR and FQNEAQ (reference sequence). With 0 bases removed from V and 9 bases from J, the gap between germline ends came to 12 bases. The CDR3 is CASSLAETSRSPLHF. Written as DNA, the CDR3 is TGTGCCAGCAGCTTAGCCGAGACAAGCCGTTCACCCCTCCACTTT. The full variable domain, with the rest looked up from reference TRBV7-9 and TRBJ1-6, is DTGVSQNPRHKITKRGQNVTFRCDPISEHNRLYWYRQTLGQGPEFLTYFQNEAQLEKSRLLSDRFSAERPKGSFSTLEIQRTEQGDSAMYLCASSLAETSRSPLHFGNGTRLTVT.

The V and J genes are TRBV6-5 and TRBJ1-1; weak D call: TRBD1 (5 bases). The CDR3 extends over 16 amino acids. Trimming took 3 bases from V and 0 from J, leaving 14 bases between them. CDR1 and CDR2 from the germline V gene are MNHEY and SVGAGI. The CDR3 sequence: CASSYKGRDLNTEAFF. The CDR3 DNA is TGTGCCAGCAGTTATAAGGGGCGAGATTTGAACACTGAAGCTTTCTTT.